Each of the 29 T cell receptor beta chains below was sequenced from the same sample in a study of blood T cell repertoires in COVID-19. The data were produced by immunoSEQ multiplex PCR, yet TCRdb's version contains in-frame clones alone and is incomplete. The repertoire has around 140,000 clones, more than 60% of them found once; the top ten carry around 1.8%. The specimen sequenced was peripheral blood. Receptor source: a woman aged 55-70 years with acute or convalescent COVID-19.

CDR3 coding DNA: TGTGCCAGCAGGCGTACAGAGAAGCATGGCTACACCTTC. It encodes CASRRTEKHGYTF. This chain uses TRBV12-3 or TRBV12-4 with TRBJ1-2; D is uncertain. The CDR3 contains 13 residues. Trimming stripped 6 bases from V and 6 bases from J, with 14 bases between.

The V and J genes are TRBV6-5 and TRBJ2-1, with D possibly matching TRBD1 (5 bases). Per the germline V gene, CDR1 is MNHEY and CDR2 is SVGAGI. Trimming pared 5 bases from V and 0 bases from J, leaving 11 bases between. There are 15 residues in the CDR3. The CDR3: CASSPRAPSYNEQFF. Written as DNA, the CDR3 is TGTGCCAGCAGTCCCAGGGCCCCCTCCTACAATGAGCAGTTCTTC.

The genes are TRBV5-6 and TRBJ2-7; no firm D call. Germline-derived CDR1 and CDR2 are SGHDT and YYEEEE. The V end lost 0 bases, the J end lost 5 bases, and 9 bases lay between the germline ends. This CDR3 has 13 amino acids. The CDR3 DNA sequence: TGTGCCAGCAGCTTGGATCGGTACGACGAGCAGTACTTC. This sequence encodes CASSLDRYDEQYF.

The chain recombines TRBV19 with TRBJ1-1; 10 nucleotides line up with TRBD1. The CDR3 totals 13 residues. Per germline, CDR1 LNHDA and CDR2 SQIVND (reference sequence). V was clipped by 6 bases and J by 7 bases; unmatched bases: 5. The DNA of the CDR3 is TGTGCCAGTAGGACAGGGGGCATCGTTGAAGCTTTCTTT. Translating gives CASRTGGIVEAFF.

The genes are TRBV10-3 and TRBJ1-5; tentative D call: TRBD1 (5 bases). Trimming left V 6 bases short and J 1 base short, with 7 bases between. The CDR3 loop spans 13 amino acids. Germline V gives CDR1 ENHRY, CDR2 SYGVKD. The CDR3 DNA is TGTGCCATCAGGCCAGGGAGCAATCAGCCCCAGCATTTT. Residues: CAIRPGSNQPQHF.

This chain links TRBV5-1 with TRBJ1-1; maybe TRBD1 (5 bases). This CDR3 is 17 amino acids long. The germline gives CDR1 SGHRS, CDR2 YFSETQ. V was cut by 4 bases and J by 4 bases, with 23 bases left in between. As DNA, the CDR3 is TGCGCCAGCAGCCCTTCGTTGAGGACAATGGGGGGCACTGAAGCTTTCTTT. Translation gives CASSPSLRTMGGTEAFF.

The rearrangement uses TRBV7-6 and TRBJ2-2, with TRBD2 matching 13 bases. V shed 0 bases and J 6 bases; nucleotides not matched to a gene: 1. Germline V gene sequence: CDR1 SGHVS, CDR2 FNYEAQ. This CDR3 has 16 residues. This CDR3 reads CASSLATSGRAGELFF. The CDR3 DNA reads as TGTGCCAGCAGCTTAGCTACTAGCGGGAGGGCCGGGGAGCTGTTTTTT.

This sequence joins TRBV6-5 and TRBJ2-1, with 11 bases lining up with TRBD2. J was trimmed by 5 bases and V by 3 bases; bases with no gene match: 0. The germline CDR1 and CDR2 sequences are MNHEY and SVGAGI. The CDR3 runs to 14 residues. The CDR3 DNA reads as TGTGCCAGCAGTTATAGCGGGAGGGACAATGAGCAGTTCTTC. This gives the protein CASSYSGRDNEQFF.

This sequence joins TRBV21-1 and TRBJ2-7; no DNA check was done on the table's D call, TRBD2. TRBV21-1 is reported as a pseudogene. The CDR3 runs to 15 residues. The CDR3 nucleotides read TGTGCCAGCATATATAGCGGGAGGGTACCTAACGAGCAGTACTTC. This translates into CASIYSGRVPNEQYF.

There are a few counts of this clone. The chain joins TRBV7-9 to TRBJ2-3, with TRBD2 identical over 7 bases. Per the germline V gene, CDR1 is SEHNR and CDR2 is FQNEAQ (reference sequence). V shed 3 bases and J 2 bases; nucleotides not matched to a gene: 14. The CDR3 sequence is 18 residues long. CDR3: CASSLPRLAPGNTDTQYF. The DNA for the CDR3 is TGTGCCAGCAGCTTGCCAAGACTAGCTCCCGGAAACACAGATACGCAGTATTTT.

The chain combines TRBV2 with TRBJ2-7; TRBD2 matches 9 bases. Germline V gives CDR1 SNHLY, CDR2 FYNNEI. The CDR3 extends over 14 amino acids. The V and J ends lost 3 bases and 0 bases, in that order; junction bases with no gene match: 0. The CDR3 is CASSDSGSSYEQYF. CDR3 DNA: TGTGCCAGCAGTGATAGCGGGAGCTCCTACGAGCAGTACTTC. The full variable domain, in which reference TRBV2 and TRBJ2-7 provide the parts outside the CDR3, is EPEVTQTPSHQVTQMGQEVILRCVPISNHLYFYWYRQILGQKVEFLVSFYNNEISEKSEIFDDQFSVERPDGSNFTLKIRSTKLEDSAMYFCASSDSGSSYEQYFGPGTRLTVT.

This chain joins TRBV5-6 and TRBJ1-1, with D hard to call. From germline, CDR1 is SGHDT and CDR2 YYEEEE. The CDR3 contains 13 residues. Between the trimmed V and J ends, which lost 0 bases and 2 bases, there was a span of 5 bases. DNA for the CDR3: TGTGCCAGCAGCTTGGTCAGAAACACTGAAGCTTTCTTT. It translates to CASSLVRNTEAFF.

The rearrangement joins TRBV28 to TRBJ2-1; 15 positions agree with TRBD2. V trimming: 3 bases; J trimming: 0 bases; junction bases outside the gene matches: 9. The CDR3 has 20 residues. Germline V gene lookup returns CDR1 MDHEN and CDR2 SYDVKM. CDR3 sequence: CASSFGTSGRRISSYNEQFF. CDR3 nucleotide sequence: TGTGCCAGCAGTTTCGGGACTAGCGGGAGGAGGATCAGCTCCTACAATGAGCAGTTCTTC.

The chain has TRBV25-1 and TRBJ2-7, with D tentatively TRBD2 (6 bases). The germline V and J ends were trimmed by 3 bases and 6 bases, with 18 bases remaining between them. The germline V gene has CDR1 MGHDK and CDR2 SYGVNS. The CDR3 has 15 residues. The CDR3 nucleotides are TGTGCCAGCAGTGACCTCCGGGACTCTTGGGGCGAGCAGTACTTC. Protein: CASSDLRDSWGEQYF.

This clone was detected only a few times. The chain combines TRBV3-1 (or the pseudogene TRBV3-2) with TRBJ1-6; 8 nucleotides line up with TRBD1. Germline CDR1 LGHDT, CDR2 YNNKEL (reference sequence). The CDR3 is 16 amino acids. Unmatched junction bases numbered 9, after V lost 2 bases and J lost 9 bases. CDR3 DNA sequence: TGTGCCAGCAGCCAACCCCAGGGGGCACTTATTTCACCCCTCCACTTT. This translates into CASSQPQGALISPLHF.

Here the CDR3 reads CASSYYVGAETQYF. CDR3 nucleotide sequence: TGTGCCAGCAGTTACTATGTGGGAGCAGAGACCCAGTACTTC. This chain links TRBV6-5 with TRBJ2-5; tentatively, D is TRBD2 (5 bases). CDR1 is MNHEY and CDR2 is SVGAGI in the germline V gene. The CDR3 sequence is 14 residues long. Trimming stripped 1 base from V and 4 bases from J, with 10 bases between.

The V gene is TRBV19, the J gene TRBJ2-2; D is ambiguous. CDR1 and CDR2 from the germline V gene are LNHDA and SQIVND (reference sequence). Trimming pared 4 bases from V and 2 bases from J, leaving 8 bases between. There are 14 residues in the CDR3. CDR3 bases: TGTGCCAGTAGTACCAGCGCTAACACCGGGGAGCTGTTTTTT. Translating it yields CASSTSANTGELFF. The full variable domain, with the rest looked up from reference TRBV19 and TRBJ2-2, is DGGITQSPKYLFRKEGQNVTLSCEQNLNHDAMYWYRQDPGQGLRLIYYSQIVNDFQKGDIAEGYSVSREKKESFPLTVTSAQKNPTAFYLCASSTSANTGELFFGEGSRLTVL.

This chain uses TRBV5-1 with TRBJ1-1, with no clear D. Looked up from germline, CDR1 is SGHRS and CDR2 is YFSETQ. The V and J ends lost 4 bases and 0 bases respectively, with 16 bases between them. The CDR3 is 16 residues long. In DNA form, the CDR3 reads TGCGCCAGCAGCCGGTCCCCGGGTCTCATGAACACTGAAGCTTTCTTT. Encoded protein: CASSRSPGLMNTEAFF. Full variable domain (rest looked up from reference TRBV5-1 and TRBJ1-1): KAGVTQTPRYLIKTRGQQVTLSCSPISGHRSVSWYQQTPGQGLQFLFEYFSETQRNKGNFPGRFSGRQFSNSRSEMNVSTLELGDSALYLCASSRSPGLMNTEAFFGQGTRLTVV.

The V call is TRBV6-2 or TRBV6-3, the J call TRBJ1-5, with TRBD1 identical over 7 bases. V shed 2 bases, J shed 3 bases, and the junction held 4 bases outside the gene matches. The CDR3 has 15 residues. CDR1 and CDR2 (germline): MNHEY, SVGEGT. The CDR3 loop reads CASSYDRAYNQPQHF. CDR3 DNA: TGTGCCAGCAGTTACGACAGGGCCTACAATCAGCCCCAGCATTTT.

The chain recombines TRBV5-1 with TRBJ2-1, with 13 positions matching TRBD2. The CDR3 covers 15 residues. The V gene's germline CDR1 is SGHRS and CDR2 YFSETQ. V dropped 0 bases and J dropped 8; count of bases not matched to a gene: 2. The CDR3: CASSLGLAGGYEQFF. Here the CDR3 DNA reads TGCGCCAGCAGCTTGGGACTAGCGGGAGGCTATGAGCAGTTCTTC. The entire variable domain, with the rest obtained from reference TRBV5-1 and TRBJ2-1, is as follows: KAGVTQTPRYLIKTRGQQVTLSCSPISGHRSVSWYQQTPGQGLQFLFEYFSETQRNKGNFPGRFSGRQFSNSRSEMNVSTLELGDSALYLCASSLGLAGGYEQFFGPGTRLTVL.

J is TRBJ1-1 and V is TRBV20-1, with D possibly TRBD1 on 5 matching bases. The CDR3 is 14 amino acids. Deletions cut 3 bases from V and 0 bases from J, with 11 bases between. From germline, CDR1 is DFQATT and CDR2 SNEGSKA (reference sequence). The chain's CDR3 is CSASPLQVNTEAFF. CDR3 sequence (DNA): TGCAGTGCTAGTCCACTACAGGTGAACACTGAAGCTTTCTTT.

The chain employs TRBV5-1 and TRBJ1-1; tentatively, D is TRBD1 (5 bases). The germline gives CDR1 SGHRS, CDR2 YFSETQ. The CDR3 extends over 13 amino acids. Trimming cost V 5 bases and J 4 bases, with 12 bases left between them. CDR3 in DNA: TGCGCCAGCAGGCTGGGAGGGGCCACTGAAGCTTTCTTT. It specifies CASRLGGATEAFF.

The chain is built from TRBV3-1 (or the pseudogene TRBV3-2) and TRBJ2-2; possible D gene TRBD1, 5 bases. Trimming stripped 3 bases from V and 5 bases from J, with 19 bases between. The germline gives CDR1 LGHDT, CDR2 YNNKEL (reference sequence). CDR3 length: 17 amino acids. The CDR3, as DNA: TGTGCCAGCAGCCACCCCAATCCAGGGATTGGGACCGGGGAGCTGTTTTTT. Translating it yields CASSHPNPGIGTGELFF.

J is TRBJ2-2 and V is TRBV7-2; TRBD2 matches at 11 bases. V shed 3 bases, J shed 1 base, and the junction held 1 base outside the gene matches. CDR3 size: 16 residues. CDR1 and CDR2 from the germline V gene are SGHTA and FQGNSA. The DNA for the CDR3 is TGTGCCAGCAGCTTCGGGACTAGCGGGAACACCGGGGAGCTGTTTTTT. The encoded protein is CASSFGTSGNTGELFF.

Here the CDR3 DNA reads TGTGCCATCAGAACCGGGACTAGCGGGCGGAATGAGCAGTTCTTC. Protein sequence: CAIRTGTSGRNEQFF. V is TRBV10-3 and J is TRBJ2-1; 12 bases match TRBD2. V was pared by 6 bases and J by 7 bases, with 7 bases of the junction left unmatched. The CDR3 sequence is 15 residues long. Per germline, CDR1 ENHRY and CDR2 SYGVKD.

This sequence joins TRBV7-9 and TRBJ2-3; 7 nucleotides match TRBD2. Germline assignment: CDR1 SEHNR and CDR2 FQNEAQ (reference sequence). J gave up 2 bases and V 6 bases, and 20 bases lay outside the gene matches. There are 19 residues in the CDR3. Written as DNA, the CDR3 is TGTGCCAGCAGTTCCTCGTCGGGCGGGAGAGCCTATAACACAGATACGCAGTATTTT. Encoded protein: CASSSSSGGRAYNTDTQYF. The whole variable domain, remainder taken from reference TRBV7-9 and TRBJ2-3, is DTGVSQNPRHKITKRGQNVTFRCDPISEHNRLYWYRQTLGQGPEFLTYFQNEAQLEKSRLLSDRFSAERPKGSFSTLEIQRTEQGDSAMYLCASSSSSGGRAYNTDTQYFGPGTRLTVL.

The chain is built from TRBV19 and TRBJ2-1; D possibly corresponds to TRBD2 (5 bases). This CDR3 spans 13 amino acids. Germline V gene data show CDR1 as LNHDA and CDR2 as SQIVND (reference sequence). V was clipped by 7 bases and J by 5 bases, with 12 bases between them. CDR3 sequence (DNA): TGTGCCAGTACTGAGGGTTCGAACAATGAGCAGTTCTTC. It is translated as CASTEGSNNEQFF.

CDR3 nucleotide sequence: TGCGCCAGCAGTGTGGGGGGACTCGCGTATGGCTACACCTTC. Protein product: CASSVGGLAYGYTF. The rearrangement links TRBV5-1 to TRBJ1-2; D possibly corresponds to TRBD1 (5 bases). From germline, CDR1 is SGHRS and CDR2 YFSETQ. V was cut by 5 bases and J by 5 bases, with 16 bases left in between. This CDR3 comprises 14 residues.

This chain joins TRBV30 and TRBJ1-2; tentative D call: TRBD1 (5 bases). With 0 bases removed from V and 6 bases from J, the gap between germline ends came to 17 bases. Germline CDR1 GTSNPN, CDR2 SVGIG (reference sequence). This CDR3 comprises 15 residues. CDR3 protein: CAWSVHVRATDGYTF. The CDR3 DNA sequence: TGTGCCTGGAGTGTACACGTCAGGGCAACGGATGGCTACACCTTC.